The present T cell receptor (beta chain) was sequenced within a study of spatial heterogeneity in lung cancer. On the study more broadly: As counted in raw reads, each unique TCR and UMI combination appeared more than ten times on average.

CDR3 length equals 14 residues. From germline, CDR1 is MNHEY and CDR2 SVGAGI. V lost 4 bases, J lost 8 bases, and 14 bases lay in between. Time point of the sample: sample taken at primary tumor resection. Tumor, nontumor lung or frozen PBMC supplied whole RNA, sequenced without sorting. Around 70 TRACERx patients with early, untreated non-small cell lung cancer donated samples. Each TCR cDNA molecule bore a unique molecular identifier. TCRdb re-called the 5' RACE reads through MiXCR, storing one row per CDR3 protein. The sample contains 40,000 to 50,000 distinct CDR3 sequences, around 15% of which appear only once. There are a few counts of this clonotype. As yet, its antigen is unknown. The study's findings and limits: Blood contained ubiquitous expanded tumor TCRs more at resection than at follow-up.

The chain couples TRBV6-5 to TRBJ1-4; D is possibly TRBD1 (6 bases). The specimen comprised PBMCs, sampled at surgery. The sequence derives from a male donor with early-stage non-small cell lung cancer. The CDR3, as DNA: TGTGCCAGCAGTTTCGACAGGTGGCGGGAAAAACTGTTTTTT. Translating it yields CASSFDRWREKLFF.